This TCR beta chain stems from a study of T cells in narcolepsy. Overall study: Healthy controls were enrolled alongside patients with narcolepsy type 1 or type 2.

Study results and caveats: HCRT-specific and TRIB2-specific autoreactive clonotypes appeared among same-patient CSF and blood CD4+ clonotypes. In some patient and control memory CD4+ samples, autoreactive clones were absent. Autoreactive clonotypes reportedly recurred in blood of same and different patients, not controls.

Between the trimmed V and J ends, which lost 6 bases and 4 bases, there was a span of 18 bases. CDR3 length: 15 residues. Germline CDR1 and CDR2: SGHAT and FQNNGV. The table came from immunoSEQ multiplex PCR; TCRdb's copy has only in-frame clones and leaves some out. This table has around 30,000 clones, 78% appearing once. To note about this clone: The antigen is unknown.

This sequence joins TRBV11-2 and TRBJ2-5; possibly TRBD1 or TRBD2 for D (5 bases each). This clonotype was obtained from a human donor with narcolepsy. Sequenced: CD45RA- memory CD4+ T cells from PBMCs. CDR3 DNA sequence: TGTGCCAGCAGAGCTACCCGGGGCGGCCGAGAGACCCAGTACTTC. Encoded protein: CASRATRGGRETQYF.